Below, 11 T cell receptor beta chains from the same sample are listed, as sequenced in a study of regulatory T cells in long-lasting Graves disease. The time point: newly diagnosed GD, antithyroid drugs for less than 3 months. From PBMCs, RNA was extracted and then used to make the TCR library. CDR3 regions were amplified by Arm-PCR using iRepertoire HTBI primers to build TCR beta libraries. TCRdb ran MiXCR on the multiplex PCR reads and lists one entry per CDR3 protein. The sample shows about 540,000 distinct CDR3 sequences, roughly 13% of them seen only once. These same records also appear under a second study, on T cells in Graves' hyperthyroidism and ophthalmopathy.

Here the sequenced sample was peripheral blood mononuclear cells (PBMCs), taken at new diagnosis, from a patient treated with antithyroid drugs. The receptors derive from a man aged 25 to 45 with Graves disease.

This clonotype came up many times. CDR3 protein: CASTQRNTDTQYF. The DNA for the CDR3 is TGTGCCAGCACCCAGCGGAACACAGATACGCAGTATTTT. The genes are TRBV28 and TRBJ2-3, with D possibly matching TRBD2 (5 bases). V gave up 7 bases and J gave up 2 bases, with 10 bases separating them. The germline gives CDR1 MDHEN, CDR2 SYDVKM. CDR3 length equals 13 residues.

This rearrangement joins TRBV20-1 to TRBJ2-3; TRBD2 is a possible D gene (6 bases). Trimming shortened V by 2 bases and J by 2 bases, and 14 bases separated the two germline ends. The germline V gene encodes CDR1 DFQATT and CDR2 SNEGSKA (reference sequence). The CDR3 is made up of 15 amino acids. The CDR3 protein is CSARKRSGFTDTQYF. The CDR3, as DNA: TGCAGTGCTAGAAAGCGTAGCGGCTTCACAGATACGCAGTATTTT.

Of note for this clonotype: The junction shows a germline mismatch at one end, possibly a read error. The chain uses TRBV5-5 and TRBJ1-4, with a tentative D call TRBD1 (5 bases). The CDR3 totals 13 residues. Germline V gives CDR1 SGHKS, CDR2 YYEKEE (reference sequence). The CDR3 loop reads CAGSYDSLEELFF. The CDR3, as DNA: TGTGCCGGCAGCTATGACAGCTTGGAGGAACTGTTTTTT.

The chain is built from TRBV5-1 and TRBJ1-2; D perhaps matches TRBD1 (5 bases). CDR1 is SGHRS, CDR2 YFSETQ, per germline. V was cut by 0 bases and J by 6 bases, with 12 bases left in between. This CDR3 region has 14 residues. CDR3 region: CASSLGGAGDGYTF. The CDR3 DNA is TGCGCCAGCAGCTTGGGTGGCGCGGGGGATGGCTACACCTTC. The whole variable domain, filled in from reference TRBV5-1 and TRBJ1-2, reads KAGVTQTPRYLIKTRGQQVTLSCSPISGHRSVSWYQQTPGQGLQFLFEYFSETQRNKGNFPGRFSGRQFSNSRSEMNVSTLELGDSALYLCASSLGGAGDGYTFGSGTRLTVV.

The table lists this clonotype with many counts. The genes are TRBV20-1 and TRBJ2-3, with D unresolved. The CDR3 spans 11 residues. Germline loops: CDR1 DFQATT, CDR2 SNEGSKA (reference sequence). Trimming took off 3 bases at V and 4 bases at J, with 5 bases between the two ends. For the CDR3, the DNA is TGCAGTGCTAGTATCCCAGATACGCAGTATTTT. It is translated as CSASIPDTQYF.

This clonotype was observed many times. The chain has TRBV14 and TRBJ2-1; D remains ambiguous. Trimming took off 1 base at V and 0 bases at J, with 7 bases between the two ends. Germline-derived CDR1 and CDR2 are SGHDN and FVKESK. The CDR3 is 15 residues long. DNA for the CDR3: TGTGCCAGCAGCCAAGTCTATAGCTCCTACAATGAGCAGTTCTTC. This sequence encodes CASSQVYSSYNEQFF.

This clonotype was seen only a few times. This chain connects TRBV5-1 to TRBJ2-1; D is possibly TRBD2 (6 bases). CDR3 length: 13 residues. V lost 4 bases and J 9 bases, leaving 14 bases between the germline ends. Germline V gives CDR1 SGHRS, CDR2 YFSETQ. In DNA form, the CDR3 reads TGCGCCAGCAGCCGTTCAACTAGCACTGAGCAGTTCTTC. Amino acid sequence: CASSRSTSTEQFF.

This clonotype was counted only a few times. The chain has TRBV10-3 and TRBJ2-3, with 10 bases that match TRBD2. The germline CDR1 and CDR2 sequences are ENHRY and SYGVKD. The CDR3 covers 16 residues. The V gene end was trimmed by 6 bases and the J gene end by 4 bases; junction bases not matched to a gene: 10. CDR3 sequence reads: CAISGLADVLADTQYF. The CDR3 DNA reads as TGTGCCATCAGCGGACTAGCGGACGTGTTGGCAGATACGCAGTATTTT.

Ten or more counts support this clonotype. The genes are TRBV24-1 and TRBJ1-4, with TRBD1 matching over 7 bases. The CDR3 runs 15 residues. The germline CDR1 and CDR2 sequences are KGHDR and SFDVKD. J lost 7 bases, V lost 3 bases, and 7 bases had no gene match. The CDR3 bases are TGTGCCACCAGTGATACCCGGGACAGCTTTGAAAAACTGTTTTTT. Encoded protein: CATSDTRDSFEKLFF.

There are many counts of this clonotype. The chain joins TRBV10-3 to TRBJ2-2, with no clear D. Trimming stripped 0 bases from V and 5 bases from J, with 4 bases between. Germline V gene data show CDR1 as ENHRY and CDR2 as SYGVKD. The CDR3 has 13 residues. The CDR3 coding sequence is TGTGCCATCAGTGAGTCATTTACCGGGGAGCTGTTTTTT. Protein product: CAISESFTGELFF.

This clonotype was seen at least ten times. This chain links TRBV7-6 with TRBJ2-3; the match to TRBD2 covers 10 bases. The CDR3 spans 15 residues. Per germline, CDR1 SGHVS and CDR2 FNYEAQ. V shed 4 bases and J 4 bases; nucleotides not matched to a gene: 5. CDR3 bases: TGTGCCAGCAGCTCACTAGCGGGAATATCAGATACGCAGTATTTT. The encoded protein is CASSSLAGISDTQYF.